A selection of T cell receptor beta chains follows, all from one sample in a study of PD-1 blockade in classical Hodgkin lymphoma. Some clones are missing from TCRdb's copy, which holds only in-frame ones; the method was immunoSEQ multiplex PCR. The sample lists just over 25,000 clones, just over 85% occurring once. The material was peripheral blood mononuclear cells (PBMCs), obtained at baseline. The receptors stem from a human donor with classical Hodgkin lymphoma. Each CDR3 is given with its conserved first and last residue. A D gene is named only where the DNA matches it firmly. Expanded clones are given a class, and other clones once, few, many or no size at all.

abundance	d_gene	j_gene	v_gene	CDR3aa	CDR3nt
NA	NA	TRBJ1-2	TRBV9	CASSVATGNGYTF	TGTGCCAGCAGCGTAGCCACAGGCAATGGCTACACCTTC
NA	NA	TRBJ2-5	TRBV5-1	CASSFSSLDTETQYF	TGCGCCAGCAGCTTCTCTAGCCTGGATACGGAGACCCAGTACTTC
NA	NA	TRBJ2-3	TRBV5-1	CASSLGLATDTQYF	TGCGCCAGCAGCTTGGGCCTAGCTACAGATACGCAGTATTTT
NA	TRBD1	TRBJ2-1	TRBV2	CASSRPGQGLEQFF	TGTGCCAGCAGCCGTCCGGGACAGGGGTTGGAGCAGTTCTTC
NA	TRBD1	TRBJ1-4	TRBV6-1	CASSAYTGGAYEKLFF	TGTGCCAGCAGTGCCTATACAGGGGGCGCGTATGAAAAACTGTTTTTT
few	NA	TRBJ1-5	TRBV5-1	CASSLWGGGNQPQHF	TGCGCCAGCAGCTTGTGGGGGGGTGGCAATCAGCCCCAGCATTTT
few	NA	TRBJ1-5	TRBV25-1	CASSEAGTHQPQHF	TGTGCCAGCAGTGAAGCGGGAACCCATCAGCCCCAGCATTTT
NA	NA	TRBJ2-7	TRBV9	CASSVQDKDYEQYF	TGTGCCAGCAGCGTACAGGACAAAGACTACGAGCAGTACTTC
NA	NA	TRBJ1-2	TRBV25-1	CASGSSQRETNYGYTF	TGTGCCAGCGGATCCTCACAGAGGGAGACTAACTATGGCTACACCTTC
NA	NA	TRBJ1-6	TRBV7-9	CASSQGPQKGSLHF	TGTGCCAGCAGCCAGGGACCCCAAAAAGGGTCCCTCCACTTT
NA	TRBD1	TRBJ2-3	TRBV2	CASSFQGGAVDTQYF	TGTGCCAGCAGTTTCCAAGGGGGCGCGGTAGATACGCAGTATTTT
few	NA	TRBJ2-4	TRBV4-2	CASSQETSEDIQYF	TGTGCCAGCAGCCAAGAGACTAGTGAGGACATTCAGTACTTC
NA	NA	TRBJ2-3	TRBV13	CASSPQLTDTQYF	TGTGCCAGCAGCCCCCAACTCACAGATACGCAGTATTTT
NA	TRBD1	TRBJ1-2	TRBV7-8	CASSLARGDRDYTF	TGTGCCAGCAGCTTAGCCCGGGGGGACAGGGACTACACCTTC
NA	TRBD1	TRBJ2-1	TRBV5-6	CASSLQGAAYNEQFF	TGTGCCAGCAGCTTGCAGGGGGCGGCCTACAATGAGCAGTTCTTC
once	NA	TRBJ2-7	TRBV9	CASSVGSRPNYEQYF	TGTGCCAGCAGCGTAGGCAGCAGGCCTAACTACGAGCAGTACTTC
NA	TRBD1	TRBJ2-2	TRBV5-1	CASSVLTGDTGELFF	TGCGCCAGCAGCGTTTTAACAGGGGACACCGGGGAGCTGTTTTTT
few	TRBD2	TRBJ2-5	TRBV7-9	CASSPGLAGLGQETQYF	TGTGCCAGCAGCCCGGGACTAGCGGGGTTAGGGCAAGAGACCCAGTACTTC
NA	NA	TRBJ1-1	TRBV27	CASSSYSNGATEAFF	TGTGCCAGCAGTTCTTACTCCAACGGGGCCACTGAAGCTTTCTTT
NA	NA	TRBJ2-3	TRBV19	CASSMTDSGTDTQYF	TGTGCCAGTAGTATGACGGACAGCGGCACAGATACGCAGTATTTT
NA	NA	TRBJ2-2	TRBV5-1	CASSLRPTVGELFF	TGCGCCAGCAGCTTGAGGCCCACCGTGGGGGAGCTGTTTTTT
NA	NA	TRBJ2-2	TRBV6-6	CASRSGLLNTGELFF	TGTGCCAGCAGGTCCGGCCTATTGAACACCGGGGAGCTGTTTTTT
NA	NA	TRBJ2-4	TRBV5-1	CASSLAAGTRIQYF	TGCGCCAGCAGCTTGGCAGCAGGGACGAGAATTCAGTACTTC
NA	NA	TRBJ2-7	TRBV7-8	CASSPISDYEQYF	TGTGCCAGCAGTCCTATCAGTGACTACGAGCAGTACTTC
NA	TRBD1	TRBJ2-5	TRBV7-3	CASSSGQLETQYF	TGTGCCAGCAGCTCGGGACAGCTAGAGACCCAGTACTTC
NA	TRBD2	TRBJ2-7	TRBV7-6	CASSLGASGNSYEQYF	TGTGCCAGCAGCTTAGGTGCGAGCGGGAACTCCTACGAGCAGTACTTC
NA	TRBD2	TRBJ2-7	TRBV4-1	CASSRLAGSYEQYF	TGCGCCAGCAGCCGACTAGCGGGTTCCTACGAGCAGTACTTC
NA	NA	TRBJ2-5	TRBV7-9	CASSLAGRTQYF	TGTGCCAGCAGCTTAGCAGGCCGAACCCAGTACTTC
NA	NA	TRBJ1-6	TRBV7-9	CASSLGVISSPLHF	TGTGCCAGCAGCTTAGGCGTTATTAGTTCACCCCTCCACTTT
few	NA	TRBJ1-6	TRBV4-2	CASSPKRVYNSPLHF	TGTGCCAGCAGCCCTAAGAGGGTCTATAATTCACCCCTCCACTTT
NA	NA	TRBJ1-1	TRBV11-3	CASSFGNTEAFF	TGTGCCAGCAGCTTCGGGAACACTGAAGCTTTCTTT
NA	NA	TRBJ2-3	TRBV5-6	CASSLFGMSTDTQYF	TGTGCCAGCAGCCTGTTTGGGATGAGCACAGATACGCAGTATTTT
NA	TRBD2	TRBJ2-5	TRBV14	CASSQWTSYETQYF	TGTGCCAGCAGCCAATGGACTAGCTATGAGACCCAGTACTTC
NA	NA	TRBJ1-2	TRBV10-3	CAISDLAPGQKVWYTF	TGTGCCATCAGTGACCTCGCACCGGGACAAAAGGTTTGGTACACCTTC
NA	TRBD2	TRBJ2-2	TRBV9	CASSSGLAGYTGELFF	TGTGCCAGCAGCTCAGGACTAGCGGGGTACACCGGGGAGCTGTTTTTT
NA	TRBD1	TRBJ2-3	TRBV5-1	CASSRGTGSTDTQYF	TGCGCCAGCAGCAGGGGGACAGGGAGCACAGATACGCAGTATTTT
NA	NA	TRBJ2-3	TRBV5-1	CASSLGLAEGADTQYF	TGCGCCAGCAGCTTGGGGCTCGCTGAGGGCGCAGATACGCAGTATTTT
NA	TRBD2	TRBJ2-1	TRBV27	CASSLRLAGYNEQFF	TGTGCCAGCAGCTTAAGACTAGCCGGCTACAATGAGCAGTTCTTC
NA	TRBD1	TRBJ1-5	TRBV7-3	CASSLCSQDRDQPQHF	TGTGCCAGCAGCTTATGCTCCCAGGACAGGGACCAGCCCCAGCATTTT
NA	TRBD1	TRBJ2-3	TRBV5-1	CASSGTGGGEDTQYF	TGCGCCAGCAGCGGGACAGGGGGAGGAGAAGATACGCAGTATTTT